The 20 T cell receptor beta chains given below trace back to one sample, sequenced in a study of blood T cells in healthy people across ages. PCR was performed a second time for about 7 to 12 cycles using a sample-barcoded 5' primer and a J-beta primer mix. TCRdb re-called the 5' RACE reads with MiXCR, one entry per CDR3 protein. The sample includes roughly 1.4 million distinct CDR3 sequences, around 59% seen only once; the top ten take more than 6%. Sequencing was done on a sample of blood. These receptor sequences come from a young man in good health.

The chain links TRBV7-2 to TRBJ2-5, with D unresolved. TRBJ2-4 explains the end of the DNA better; the J call may be wrong. The V gene's germline CDR1 is SGHTA and CDR2 FQGNSA. The CDR3 loop spans 13 amino acids. CDR3 DNA: TGTGCCAGCAGCTTCCACCAAGGGAACATTCAGTACTTC. It translates to CASSFHQGNIQYF.

The chain has TRBV5-6 and TRBJ1-5, with 11 bases identical to TRBD1. Germline values: CDR1 SGHDT, CDR2 YYEEEE. The CDR3 contains 15 residues. The junction had 4 bases not matched to a gene; V was cut back by 3 bases and J by 5 bases. The CDR3 here is CASSWGQGGYQPQHF. CDR3 DNA sequence: TGTGCCAGCAGCTGGGGACAGGGGGGTTATCAGCCCCAGCATTTT. The full variable domain, with the rest looked up from reference TRBV5-6 and TRBJ1-5, is DAGVTQSPTHLIKTRGQQVTLRCSPKSGHDTVSWYQQALGQGPQFIFQYYEEEERQRGNFPDRFSGHQFPNYSSELNVNALLLGDSALYLCASSWGQGGYQPQHFGDGTRLSIL.

This sequence joins TRBV20-1 and TRBJ2-1, with D possibly being TRBD2 (5 bases). Germline-derived CDR1 and CDR2 are DFQATT and SNEGSKA (reference sequence). V lost 1 base and J lost 8, with 15 bases in between. The CDR3 is 14 amino acids. The CDR3 loop is CSARGEQRRDEQFF. CDR3 nucleotides: TGCAGTGCTAGAGGGGAGCAGCGTAGGGATGAGCAGTTCTTC.

The chain carries TRBV4-3 and TRBJ2-7, with TRBD1 matching 9 bases. V shed 5 bases, J shed 2 bases, and the junction held 4 bases outside the gene matches. The germline CDR1 and CDR2 sequences are LGHNA and YSLEER. The CDR3 is made up of 14 amino acids. CDR3 loop: CASSYRDRAYEQYF. The CDR3, as DNA: TGCGCCAGCAGCTACCGGGACAGGGCCTACGAGCAGTACTTC.

This sequence joins TRBV5-1 and TRBJ2-5; D is unresolved. The J call is doubtful: the DNA matches TRBJ2-7 better. Germline values: CDR1 SGHRS, CDR2 YFSETQ. This CDR3 has 14 amino acids. The CDR3 reads CASSLRVSPSEQYF. In nucleotides, the CDR3 is TGCGCCAGCAGCTTGAGAGTCTCCCCCTCCGAGCAGTACTTC.

In its sample, this clonotype was seen a few times. This chain joins TRBV20-1 and TRBJ1-5; 9 bases match TRBD1. Germline loops: CDR1 DFQATT, CDR2 SNEGSKA (reference sequence). V shed 1 base, J shed 2 bases, and the junction held 15 bases outside the gene matches. There are 19 residues in the CDR3. CDR3 DNA: TGCAGTGCTAGAGTATACCGGGACAGGGTAAGGTTAGGCAATCAGCCCCAGCATTTT. It is translated as CSARVYRDRVRLGNQPQHF.

The chain uses TRBV27 and TRBJ1-1; maybe TRBD1 (5 bases). The CDR3 runs to 11 residues. CDR1 is MNHEY and CDR2 is SMNVEV in the germline V gene (reference sequence). V lost 7 bases to trimming and J lost 4 bases, with 7 bases between them. CDR3 residues: CASTGFTEAFF. Written as DNA, the CDR3 is TGTGCCAGCACAGGGTTCACTGAAGCTTTCTTT.

The V gene is TRBV7-9, the J gene TRBJ2-7; weak D call: TRBD1 (5 bases). The V gene lost 0 bases and the J gene lost 0 bases, with 12 bases spanning the gap. This CDR3 comprises 16 residues. Germline V lookup: CDR1 SEHNR, CDR2 FQNEAQ (reference sequence). The CDR3, as DNA: TGTGCCAGCAGCTTAGCTGCACGACAGAGCTCCTACGAGCAGTACTTC. Translated, it gives CASSLAARQSSYEQYF. Looking up the rest from reference TRBV7-9 and TRBJ2-7 gives the full variable domain: DTGVSQNPRHKITKRGQNVTFRCDPISEHNRLYWYRQTLGQGPEFLTYFQNEAQLEKSRLLSDRFSAERPKGSFSTLEIQRTEQGDSAMYLCASSLAARQSSYEQYFGPGTRLTVT.

This clonotype appeared a single time. An end of the junction differs from the germline gene, which may be a read error. The DNA for the CDR3 is TGTGCCAGCAGCTTAGCGAGGGGACAGGGGAGCACAGAGACGCAGTATTTT. This gives the protein CASSLARGQGSTETQYF. The rearrangement links TRBV7-2 to TRBJ2-3; 10 positions match TRBD1. CDR3 size: 17 residues. Germline V lookup: CDR1 SGHTA, CDR2 FQGNSA.

This clonotype was observed once. This sequence joins TRBV7-2 and TRBJ2-7, with 7 bases lining up with TRBD2. Germline V gene lookup returns CDR1 SGHTA and CDR2 FQGNSA. Unmatched junction bases numbered 9, after V lost 6 bases and J lost 4 bases. This CDR3 contains 14 residues. CDR3 DNA: TGTGCCAGCAGTGGGAGGGCAGTCTCGTACGAGCAGTACTTC. This gives the protein CASSGRAVSYEQYF.

This chain uses TRBV7-2 with TRBJ2-7; TRBD1 is a possible D gene (6 bases). V lost 6 bases and J lost 4, with 10 bases in between. The germline V gene encodes CDR1 SGHTA and CDR2 FQGNSA. The CDR3 loop spans 12 amino acids. CDR3 region: CASSIGQYEQYF. CDR3 nucleotides: TGTGCCAGCAGTATAGGACAGTACGAGCAGTACTTC.

The chain combines TRBV20-1 with TRBJ1-1, with a tentative D call TRBD1 (5 bases). The germline V and J ends were trimmed by 2 bases and 4 bases, with 17 bases remaining between them. The CDR3 has 15 amino acids. Germline-derived CDR1 and CDR2 are DFQATT and SNEGSKA (reference sequence). This CDR3 is CSARRPIGGSTEAFF. CDR3 nucleotide sequence: TGCAGTGCTAGACGACCCATTGGGGGTAGCACTGAAGCTTTCTTT.

J is TRBJ1-2 and V is TRBV3-1; D not certain. The CDR3 extends over 14 amino acids. Per the germline V gene, CDR1 is LGHDT and CDR2 is YNNKEL (reference sequence). V gave up 6 bases and J gave up 8 bases, with 19 bases separating them. The CDR3 DNA reads as TGTGCCAGCAGTAAACCGACTCCCAATGGCGGCTACACCTTC. This encodes CASSKPTPNGGYTF.

The V gene is TRBV5-1, the J gene TRBJ1-3; no clear D gene. The CDR3 totals 13 residues. Germline-derived CDR1 and CDR2 are SGHRS and YFSETQ. V was clipped by 4 bases and J by 12 bases, with 17 bases between them. This chain's CDR3 is CASSDDHTTGIYF. CDR3 DNA sequence: TGCGCCAGCAGCGATGACCACACGACGGGCATATATTTT.

CDR3 sequence reads: CASSYSTSDSYNSPLHF. CDR3 sequence (DNA): TGTGCCAGCAGTTACTCGACTTCGGACAGCTATAATTCACCCCTCCACTTT. The V call is TRBV6-2 or TRBV6-3, the J call TRBJ1-6; TRBD1 is a possible D gene (6 bases). Germline CDR1 is MNHEY and CDR2 is SVGEGT. This CDR3 has 17 residues. Trimming cost V 0 bases and J 3 bases, with 12 bases left between them.

The V call is TRBV27, the J call TRBJ1-2; the match to TRBD1 covers 11 bases. After removal of 4 bases from V and 7 bases from J, the junction contained 11 bases not matched to a gene. CDR3 length equals 16 residues. CDR1 is MNHEY, CDR2 SMNVEV, per germline (reference sequence). The CDR3 bases are TGTGCCAGCAGTTCTTTCCGGGACAGGGGGACAGGTGGCTACACCTTC. This encodes CASSSFRDRGTGGYTF.

This rearrangement joins TRBV27 to TRBJ2-7; 10 bases agree with TRBD2. Germline V gives CDR1 MNHEY, CDR2 SMNVEV (reference sequence). Trimming removed 7 bases from V and 1 base from J; junction bases left unmatched: 7. The CDR3 is 15 amino acids. The CDR3 coding sequence is TGTGCCAGCAAAGTGACAGCGGGAGGGTCCTACGAGCAGTACTTC. Amino acids: CASKVTAGGSYEQYF.

The table lists this clonotype with a few counts. The chain recombines TRBV12-3 or TRBV12-4 with TRBJ1-1; D not resolved. This CDR3 region has 17 residues. V lost 2 bases to trimming and J lost 0 bases, with 16 bases between them. The chain's CDR3 is CASSLLGQGSMNTEAFF. For the CDR3, the DNA is TGTGCCAGCAGTTTACTGGGCCAAGGGTCCATGAACACTGAAGCTTTCTTT.

V is TRBV7-6 and J is TRBJ2-7; D may be TRBD1 (5 bases). Deletions cut 5 bases from V and 5 bases from J, with 13 bases between. In germline, CDR1 is SGHVS, CDR2 FNYEAQ. This CDR3 is 13 amino acids long. In DNA form, the CDR3 reads TGTGCCAGCAGCCTCGACAGACTTGACGAGCAGTACTTC. Translating it yields CASSLDRLDEQYF.

This chain joins TRBV11-2 and TRBJ2-2; either TRBD1 or TRBD2 may supply D (5 bases each). Looked up from germline, CDR1 is SGHAT and CDR2 is FQNNGV. V was clipped by 3 bases and J by 4 bases, with 12 bases between them. The CDR3 is 15 amino acids. Here the CDR3 DNA reads TGTGCCAGCAGCTTCGGGGCGACAGTCACCGGGGAGCTGTTTTTT. Protein sequence: CASSFGATVTGELFF.